A selection of T cell receptor beta chains follows, all from one sample in a study of blood T cell repertoires in COVID-19. The assay was immunoSEQ multiplex PCR, and TCRdb's table has in-frame clones only and misses some. The table records about 220,000 clones, 80% to 90% of them present only once. The sequenced material came from peripheral blood. Source of these receptors: a middle-aged man with active or convalescent COVID-19. Both conserved end residues are part of each CDR3. A D gene is named only where the DNA matches it firmly. Only part of the rows carry a size: once, few, many, or a class if the clone is expanded.

V: TRBV3-1/TRBV3-2
length: 13
J: TRBJ1-2
size: few
D: NA
DNA: TGTGCCAGCAGCCAAGCGGCAGGGCATGGCTACACCTTC
CDR3: CASSQAAGHGYTF

V: TRBV7-2
length: 16
J: TRBJ1-4
size: NA
D: TRBD1
DNA: TGTGCCAGCAGCTTAGCCCCCGGGACAGGGGGTGAAAAACTGTTTTTT
CDR3: CASSLAPGTGGEKLFF

V: TRBV7-2
length: 15
J: TRBJ1-2
size: NA
D: TRBD1
DNA: TGTGCCAGCAGCTCCTGGGACAGGGCGATCTATGGCTACACCTTC
CDR3: CASSSWDRAIYGYTF

V: TRBV5-1
length: 18
J: TRBJ1-2
size: NA
D: NA
DNA: TGCGCCAGCAGCTTGATCACCCCTTCTACAGGCGCCAACTATGGCTACACCTTC
CDR3: CASSLITPSTGANYGYTF

V: TRBV5-8
length: 15
J: TRBJ2-4
size: NA
D: TRBD1
DNA: TGTGCCAGCAGCCTCAAGGACAGGGGGGGTGGCATTCAGTACTTC
CDR3: CASSLKDRGGGIQYF

V: TRBV5-1
length: 15
J: TRBJ1-5
size: NA
D: TRBD1
DNA: TGCGCCAGCAGCGCCGAGACAGGGATCGGTCAGCCCCAGCATTTT
CDR3: CASSAETGIGQPQHF

V: TRBV3-1/TRBV3-2
length: 14
J: TRBJ1-4
size: NA
D: NA
DNA: TGTGCCAGCAGCCAGGGAGGGTGGAATGAAAAACTGTTTTTT
CDR3: CASSQGGWNEKLFF

V: TRBV5-5
length: 15
J: TRBJ1-6
size: NA
D: TRBD1
DNA: TGTGCCAGCAGCTTTTACAGGGGAAGAGGGTCACCCCTCCACTTT
CDR3: CASSFYRGRGSPLHF

V: TRBV13
length: 19
J: TRBJ1-1
size: few
D: TRBD1
DNA: TGTGCCAGCAGCCCCAGGGGACAGGTTTTTTGGGAGGCGAACACTGAAGCTTTCTTT
CDR3: CASSPRGQVFWEANTEAFF

V: TRBV29-1
length: 15
J: TRBJ1-3
size: NA
D: NA
DNA: TGCAGCGTTGACGTCAGGGGAAGCTCTGGAAACACCATATATTTT
CDR3: CSVDVRGSSGNTIYF

V: TRBV10-3
length: 15
J: TRBJ2-1
size: NA
D: TRBD2
DNA: TGTGCCATCGGTACAACTAGCGGGCCCTACAATGAGCAGTTCTTC
CDR3: CAIGTTSGPYNEQFF

V: TRBV27
length: 14
J: TRBJ1-2
size: once
D: TRBD1
DNA: TGTGCCAGCAGGAGGACAGGTACTAACTATGGCTACACCTTC
CDR3: CASRRTGTNYGYTF

V: TRBV28
length: 16
J: TRBJ2-3
size: NA
D: TRBD2
DNA: TGTGCCAGCACCCCGGGACTAGCGGGGGGGGCAGATACGCAGTATTTT
CDR3: CASTPGLAGGADTQYF

V: TRBV7-3
length: 15
J: TRBJ2-2
size: few
D: NA
DNA: TGTGCCAGCAGCCACTCCGGGGGGAACACCGGGGAGCTGTTTTTT
CDR3: CASSHSGGNTGELFF

V: TRBV9
length: 15
J: TRBJ2-3
size: NA
D: TRBD2
DNA: TGTGCCAGCAGCGTAGGCGGGGGACTCACAGATACGCAGTATTTT
CDR3: CASSVGGGLTDTQYF

V: TRBV19
length: 14
J: TRBJ2-1
size: once
D: TRBD2
DNA: TGTGCCAGTAGTATAGTGGGGACTACTCATGAGCAGTTCTTC
CDR3: CASSIVGTTHEQFF

V: TRBV4-1
length: 16
J: TRBJ2-2
size: NA
D: TRBD1
DNA: TGCGCCAGCAGCCATTACAGGGGCCCTAACACCGGGGAGCTGTTTTTT
CDR3: CASSHYRGPNTGELFF

V: TRBV6-5
length: 12
J: TRBJ1-3
size: NA
D: NA
DNA: TGTGCCACCAAATCAGGGGGAAACACCATATATTTT
CDR3: CATKSGGNTIYF

V: TRBV7-9
length: 15
J: TRBJ2-7
size: NA
D: TRBD1
DNA: TGTGCCAGCAGCTTCGGGACAGGGTCCCCCTACGAGCAGTACTTC
CDR3: CASSFGTGSPYEQYF

V: TRBV5-4
length: 16
J: TRBJ2-3
size: NA
D: TRBD2
DNA: TGTGCCAGCAGCTTTTGGCGCGGGGGGTCCACAGATACGCAGTATTTT
CDR3: CASSFWRGGSTDTQYF

V: TRBV5-1
length: 15
J: TRBJ1-1
size: few
D: NA
DNA: TGCGCCAGCACCTATCTCCGTCGAGGCCGCACTGAAGCTTTCTTT
CDR3: CASTYLRRGRTEAFF

V: TRBV24-1
length: 13
J: TRBJ2-1
size: NA
D: TRBD1
DNA: TGTGCCACCAGGAGGGGGCTGGGAAATGAGCAGTTCTTC
CDR3: CATRRGLGNEQFF

V: TRBV19
length: 16
J: TRBJ1-5
size: NA
D: NA
DNA: TGTGCCAGTAGTATAATGGGGAGGGGACAAGCTCAGCCCCAGCATTTT
CDR3: CASSIMGRGQAQPQHF

V: TRBV18
length: 16
J: TRBJ1-1
size: NA
D: TRBD1
DNA: TGTGCCAGCTCACAGCCGGGACAGGGCTTTAACACTGAAGCTTTCTTT
CDR3: CASSQPGQGFNTEAFF

V: TRBV12-1
length: 18
J: TRBJ2-3
size: NA
D: NA
DNA: TGTGCCAGCAGCCCCCCCCTCTCTAGCGGGAGGGTCACAGATACGCAGTATTTT
CDR3: CASSPPLSSGRVTDTQYF

V: TRBV14
length: 15
J: TRBJ1-5
size: NA
D: NA
DNA: TGTGCCAGCAGCCAAGCGGAGGGGTTCAATCAGCCCCAGCATTTT
CDR3: CASSQAEGFNQPQHF

V: TRBV7-9
length: 13
J: TRBJ1-2
size: NA
D: NA
DNA: TGTGCCAGCAGCTTAACAGCCGCCTATGGCTACACCTTC
CDR3: CASSLTAAYGYTF

V: TRBV7-6
length: 15
J: TRBJ2-2
size: NA
D: TRBD1
DNA: TGTGCCAGCAGCTTGGGACAGGGGGAAACCGGGGAGCTGTTTTTT
CDR3: CASSLGQGETGELFF

V: TRBV15
length: 13
J: TRBJ1-6
size: NA
D: NA
DNA: TGTGCCACCAGCAGACAGTTTAATTCACCCCTCCACTTT
CDR3: CATSRQFNSPLHF

V: TRBV25-1
length: 14
J: TRBJ1-2
size: NA
D: NA
DNA: TGTGCCAGCAGTGAATATGGGCAGGAGGATGGCTACACCTTC
CDR3: CASSEYGQEDGYTF

V: TRBV5-6
length: 15
J: TRBJ2-5
size: NA
D: TRBD2
DNA: TGTGCCAGCAGCCCCTCGGGACGGGGGGAGGAGACCCAGTACTTC
CDR3: CASSPSGRGEETQYF

V: TRBV4-3
length: 16
J: TRBJ1-2
size: once
D: TRBD1
DNA: TGCGCCAGCAGCCAAGATAGGGGACAGGGTTGGTATGGCTACACCTTC
CDR3: CASSQDRGQGWYGYTF

V: TRBV3-1/TRBV3-2
length: 15
J: TRBJ2-1
size: NA
D: TRBD2
DNA: TGTGCCAGCAGCCAATTAGCTGCGGGAGTGAATGAGCAGTTCTTC
CDR3: CASSQLAAGVNEQFF

V: TRBV6-2/TRBV6-3
length: 15
J: TRBJ2-7
size: NA
D: TRBD2
DNA: TGTGCCAGCAGTCCAGCTAGCGGGAGTATATACGAGCAGTACTTC
CDR3: CASSPASGSIYEQYF

V: TRBV5-4
length: 15
J: TRBJ1-2
size: NA
D: NA
DNA: TGTGCCAGCAGCTTGGATCCCCAGGGCGACTATGGCTACACCTTC
CDR3: CASSLDPQGDYGYTF

V: TRBV13
length: 15
J: TRBJ2-5
size: NA
D: TRBD2
DNA: TGTGCCAGCAGCCTCCGACTAGCGGGAGCAGAGACCCAGTACTTC
CDR3: CASSLRLAGAETQYF

V: TRBV7-2
length: 13
J: TRBJ2-1
size: NA
D: NA
DNA: TGTGCCAGCAGCTCAAGGGCGGGCAATGAGCAGTTCTTC
CDR3: CASSSRAGNEQFF

V: TRBV5-5
length: 14
J: TRBJ2-1
size: NA
D: NA
DNA: TGTGCCAGCAGCTTGTCCAGGGGGGACAATGAGCAGTTCTTC
CDR3: CASSLSRGDNEQFF

V: TRBV10-3
length: 14
J: TRBJ2-7
size: NA
D: NA
DNA: TGTGCCATCAGTGAAAGACAGGTGAGGGACGAGCAGTACTTC
CDR3: CAISERQVRDEQYF

V: TRBV9
length: 15
J: TRBJ2-7
size: NA
D: TRBD1
DNA: TGTGCCAGCAGCACAGGACAGGGACCCGGGTGGGAGCAGTACTTC
CDR3: CASSTGQGPGWEQYF

V: TRBV6-2/TRBV6-3
length: 12
J: TRBJ2-1
size: NA
D: TRBD2
DNA: TGTGCCAGCAGCGGGAGGGCCAATGAGCAGTTCTTC
CDR3: CASSGRANEQFF

V: TRBV7-2
length: 12
J: TRBJ2-3
size: NA
D: NA
DNA: TGTGCCAGCAGCTTTAGTGTACAGCCGACGTATTTT
CDR3: CASSFSVQPTYF

V: TRBV6-2/TRBV6-3
length: 17
J: TRBJ2-4
size: NA
D: TRBD2
DNA: TGTGCCAGCAGTCCGCCTAGCGGGGTATTAGCCAAAAACATTCAGTACTTC
CDR3: CASSPPSGVLAKNIQYF

V: TRBV28
length: 12
J: TRBJ1-1
size: NA
D: NA
DNA: TGTGCCAGCACCCCTCCCGGTTCTGAAGCTTTCTTT
CDR3: CASTPPGSEAFF